This T cell receptor (beta chain) is from a study of blood T cell repertoires in COVID-19. Participants spanned ages about 18 to 90 years and resided in 20 to 30 US areas. For recovered donors of Cohort 3, there were two negative PCRs, clearance, or symptom resolution. The CDR3 spans 15 residues. Germline values: CDR1 SGHVS, CDR2 FQNEAQ. V was pared by 6 bases and J by 4 bases, with 13 bases between. The table came from immunoSEQ multiplex PCR; TCRdb's copy has only in-frame clones and leaves some out. The data contain 200,000 to 250,000 clones, about 87% of them singletons. V gene TRBV7-8 combines with J gene TRBJ1-6, with D tentatively TRBD1 (5 bases). The source is a man aged 25-45 years who had recovered from COVID-19. The sequenced sample was PBMCs or T cells enriched from blood (not recorded which). The CDR3 DNA follows: TGTGCCAGCAGTCCTCAGGAGGGGTATAATTCACCCCTCCACTTT. Amino acid sequence: CASSPQEGYNSPLHF.